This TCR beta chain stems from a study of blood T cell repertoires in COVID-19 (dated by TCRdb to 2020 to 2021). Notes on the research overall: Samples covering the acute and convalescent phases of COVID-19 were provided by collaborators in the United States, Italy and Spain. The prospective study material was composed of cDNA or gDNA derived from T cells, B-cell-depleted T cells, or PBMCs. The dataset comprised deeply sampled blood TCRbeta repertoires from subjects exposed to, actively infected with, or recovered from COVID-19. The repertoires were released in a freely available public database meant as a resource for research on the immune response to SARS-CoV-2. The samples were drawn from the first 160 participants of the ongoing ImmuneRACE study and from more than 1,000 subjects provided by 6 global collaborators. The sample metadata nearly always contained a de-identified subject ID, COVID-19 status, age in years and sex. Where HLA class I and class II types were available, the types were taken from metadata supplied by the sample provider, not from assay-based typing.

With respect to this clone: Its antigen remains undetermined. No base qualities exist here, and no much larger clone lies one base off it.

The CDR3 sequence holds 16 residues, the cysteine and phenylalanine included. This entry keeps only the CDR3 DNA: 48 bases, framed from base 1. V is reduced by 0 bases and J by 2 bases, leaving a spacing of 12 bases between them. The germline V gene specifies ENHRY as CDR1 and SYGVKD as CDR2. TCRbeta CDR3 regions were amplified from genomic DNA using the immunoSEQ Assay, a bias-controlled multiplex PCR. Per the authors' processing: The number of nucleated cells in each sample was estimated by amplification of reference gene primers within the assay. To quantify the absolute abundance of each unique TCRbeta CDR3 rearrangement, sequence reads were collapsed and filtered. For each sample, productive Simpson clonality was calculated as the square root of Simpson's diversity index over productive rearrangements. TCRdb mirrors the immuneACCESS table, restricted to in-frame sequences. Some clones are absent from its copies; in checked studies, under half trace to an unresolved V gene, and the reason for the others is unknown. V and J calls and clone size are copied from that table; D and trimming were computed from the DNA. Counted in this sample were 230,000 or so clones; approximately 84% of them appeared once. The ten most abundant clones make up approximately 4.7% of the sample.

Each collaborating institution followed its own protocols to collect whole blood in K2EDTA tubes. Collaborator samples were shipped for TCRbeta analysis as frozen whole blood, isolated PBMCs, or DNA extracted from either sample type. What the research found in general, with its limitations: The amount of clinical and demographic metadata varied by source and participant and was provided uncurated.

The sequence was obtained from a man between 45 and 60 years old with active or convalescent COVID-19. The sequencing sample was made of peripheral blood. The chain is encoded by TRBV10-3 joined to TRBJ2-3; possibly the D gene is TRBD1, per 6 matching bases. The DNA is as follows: TGTGCCATCAGTGAGTCAGGACAGTTATACACAGATACGCAGTATTTT. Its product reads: CAISESGQLYTDTQYF.